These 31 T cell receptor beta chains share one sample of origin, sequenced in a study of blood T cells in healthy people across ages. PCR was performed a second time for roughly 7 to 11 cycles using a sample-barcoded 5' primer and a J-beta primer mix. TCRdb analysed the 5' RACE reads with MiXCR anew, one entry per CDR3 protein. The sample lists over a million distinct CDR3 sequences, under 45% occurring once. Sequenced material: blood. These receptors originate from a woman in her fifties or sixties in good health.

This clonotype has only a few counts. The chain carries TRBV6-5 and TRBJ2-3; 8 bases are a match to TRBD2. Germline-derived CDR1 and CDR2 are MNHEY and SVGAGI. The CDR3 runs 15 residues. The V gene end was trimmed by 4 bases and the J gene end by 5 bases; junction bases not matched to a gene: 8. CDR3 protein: CASSLSGGPRDTQYF. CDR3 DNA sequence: TGTGCCAGCAGTTTGTCGGGAGGGCCTAGAGATACGCAGTATTTT.

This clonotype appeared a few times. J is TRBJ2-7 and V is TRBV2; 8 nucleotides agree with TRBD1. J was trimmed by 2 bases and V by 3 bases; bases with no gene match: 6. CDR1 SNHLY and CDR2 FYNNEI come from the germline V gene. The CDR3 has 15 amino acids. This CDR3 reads CASSEGDRSTYEQYF. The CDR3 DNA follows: TGTGCCAGCAGTGAGGGGGACAGGTCCACCTACGAGCAGTACTTC.

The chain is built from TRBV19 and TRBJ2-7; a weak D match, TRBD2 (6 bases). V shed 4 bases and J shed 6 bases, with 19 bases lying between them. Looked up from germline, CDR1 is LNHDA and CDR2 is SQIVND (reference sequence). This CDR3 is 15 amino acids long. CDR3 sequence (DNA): TGTGCCAGTAGTAATTTGGGCGGGAAAGCTATCGAGCAGTACTTC. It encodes CASSNLGGKAIEQYF.

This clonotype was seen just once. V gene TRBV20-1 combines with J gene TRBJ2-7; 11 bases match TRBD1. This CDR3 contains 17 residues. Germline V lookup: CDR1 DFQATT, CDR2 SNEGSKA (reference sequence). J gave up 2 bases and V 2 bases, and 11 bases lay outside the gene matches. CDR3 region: CSARHQKPGQGAYEQYF. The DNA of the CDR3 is TGCAGTGCTAGACATCAAAAACCGGGACAGGGGGCCTACGAGCAGTACTTC.

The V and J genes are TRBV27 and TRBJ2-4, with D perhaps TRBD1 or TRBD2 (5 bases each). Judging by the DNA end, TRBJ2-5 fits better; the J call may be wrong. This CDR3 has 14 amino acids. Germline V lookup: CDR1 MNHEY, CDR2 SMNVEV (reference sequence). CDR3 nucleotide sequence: TGTGCCAGCAGTGCCGGGACCTGGGGAGAGACCCAGTACTTC. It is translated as CASSAGTWGETQYF.

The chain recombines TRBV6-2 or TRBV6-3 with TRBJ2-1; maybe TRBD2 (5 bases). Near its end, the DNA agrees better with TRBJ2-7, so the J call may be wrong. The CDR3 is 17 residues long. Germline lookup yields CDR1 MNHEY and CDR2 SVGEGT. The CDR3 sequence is CASSSLGLQIIYNEQYF. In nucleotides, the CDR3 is TGTGCCAGCAGCTCCCTAGGACTCCAAATAATCTACAATGAGCAGTACTTC.

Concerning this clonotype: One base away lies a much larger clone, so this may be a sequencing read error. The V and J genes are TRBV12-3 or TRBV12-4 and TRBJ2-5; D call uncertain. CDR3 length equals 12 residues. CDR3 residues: CASSFGQEAQYF. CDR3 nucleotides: TGTGCCAGCAGTTTTGGGCAAGAGGCCCAGTACTTC.

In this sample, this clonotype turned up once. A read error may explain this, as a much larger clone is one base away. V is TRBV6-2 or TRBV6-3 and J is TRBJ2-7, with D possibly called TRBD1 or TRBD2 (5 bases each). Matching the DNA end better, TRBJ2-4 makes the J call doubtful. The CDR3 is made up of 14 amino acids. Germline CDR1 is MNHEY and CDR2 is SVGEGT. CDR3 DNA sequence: TGTGCCGGCAGTCCGGGACGGAACGTAAACATTCAGTACTTC. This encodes CAGSPGRNVNIQYF.

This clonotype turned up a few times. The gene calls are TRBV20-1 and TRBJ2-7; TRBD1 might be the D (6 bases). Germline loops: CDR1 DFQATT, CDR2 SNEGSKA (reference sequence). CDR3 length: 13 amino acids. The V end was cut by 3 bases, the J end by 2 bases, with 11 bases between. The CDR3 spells CSASGDTAYEQYF. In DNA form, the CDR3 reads TGCAGTGCTAGCGGGGACACCGCCTACGAGCAGTACTTC.

DNA for the CDR3: TGTGCCAGCAGCGTAGGGACGATAGCGGGAGGAGAGCAAGAGACCCAGTACTTC. Protein sequence: CASSVGTIAGGEQETQYF. The gene calls are TRBV9 and TRBJ2-5, with TRBD2 matching over 10 bases. The trim removed 0 bases at V and 2 bases at J, leaving 10 bases unmatched. This CDR3 has 18 residues. CDR1 SGDLS and CDR2 YYNGEE come from the germline V gene.

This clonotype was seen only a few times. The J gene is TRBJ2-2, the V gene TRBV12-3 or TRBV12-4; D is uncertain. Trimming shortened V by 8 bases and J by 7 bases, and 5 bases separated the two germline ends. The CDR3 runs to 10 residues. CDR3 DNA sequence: TGTGCCAGCGGAGACGGGGAGCTGTTTTTT. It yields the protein CASGDGELFF.

CDR3 sequence reads: CASSLNKGLANNEQFF. CDR3 sequence (DNA): TGTGCCAGCAGCTTAAATAAGGGACTAGCGAACAATGAGCAGTTCTTC. The V call is TRBV13, the J call TRBJ2-1; 10 bases agree with TRBD2. In germline, CDR1 is PRHDT, CDR2 FYEKMQ (reference sequence). V shed 2 bases and J 5 bases; nucleotides not matched to a gene: 6. There are 16 residues in the CDR3. The whole variable domain, remainder taken from reference TRBV13 and TRBJ2-1, is AAGVIQSPRHLIKEKRETATLKCYPIPRHDTVYWYQQGPGQDPQFLISFYEKMQSDKGSIPDRFSAQQFSDYHSELNMSSLELGDSALYFCASSLNKGLANNEQFFGPGTRLTVL.

The CDR3 DNA is TGCGCCAGCGGTCCCGGGGTCGTCTACGAGCAGTACTTC. It encodes CASGPGVVYEQYF. J is TRBJ2-7 and V is TRBV5-1, with D perhaps TRBD2 (5 bases). The CDR3 is made up of 13 amino acids. V lost 7 bases, J lost 3 bases, and 14 bases lay in between. Per germline, CDR1 SGHRS and CDR2 YFSETQ. Full variable domain (rest looked up from reference TRBV5-1 and TRBJ2-7): KAGVTQTPRYLIKTRGQQVTLSCSPISGHRSVSWYQQTPGQGLQFLFEYFSETQRNKGNFPGRFSGRQFSNSRSEMNVSTLELGDSALYLCASGPGVVYEQYFGPGTRLTVT.

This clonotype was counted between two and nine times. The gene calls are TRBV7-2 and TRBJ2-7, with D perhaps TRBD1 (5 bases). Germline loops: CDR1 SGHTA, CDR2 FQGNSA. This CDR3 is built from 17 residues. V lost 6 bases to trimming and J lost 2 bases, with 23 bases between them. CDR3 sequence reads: CASRPKDRSYPPYEQYF. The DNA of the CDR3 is TGTGCCAGCAGGCCCAAAGACAGATCCTATCCCCCCTACGAGCAGTACTTC.

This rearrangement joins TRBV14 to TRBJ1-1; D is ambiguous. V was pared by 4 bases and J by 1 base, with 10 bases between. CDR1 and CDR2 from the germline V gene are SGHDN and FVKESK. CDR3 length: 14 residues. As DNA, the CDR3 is TGTGCCAGCAGCCTCAAAACGGGGAACACTGAAGCTTTCTTT. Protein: CASSLKTGNTEAFF.

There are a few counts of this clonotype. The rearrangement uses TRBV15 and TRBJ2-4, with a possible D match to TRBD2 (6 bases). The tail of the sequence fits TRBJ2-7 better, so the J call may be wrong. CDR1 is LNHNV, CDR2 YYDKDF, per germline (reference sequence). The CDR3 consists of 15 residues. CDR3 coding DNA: TGTGCCACCAGCAGAGAGAGGCAGCGGGTCGACGAGCAGTACTTC. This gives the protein CATSRERQRVDEQYF.

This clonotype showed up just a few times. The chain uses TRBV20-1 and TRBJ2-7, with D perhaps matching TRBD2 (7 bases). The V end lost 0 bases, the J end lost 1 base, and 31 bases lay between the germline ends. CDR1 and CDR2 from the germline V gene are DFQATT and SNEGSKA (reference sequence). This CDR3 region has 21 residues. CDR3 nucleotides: TGCAGTGCTAGAGAGCGAACGCCGCCAGGGGATCCAGCGGGAAGTTCCTACGAGCAGTACTTC. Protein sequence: CSARERTPPGDPAGSSYEQYF.

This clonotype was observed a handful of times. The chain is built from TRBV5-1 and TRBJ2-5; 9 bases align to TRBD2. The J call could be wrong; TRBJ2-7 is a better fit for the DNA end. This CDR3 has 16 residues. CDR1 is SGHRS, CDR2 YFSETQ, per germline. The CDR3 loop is CASSSGLAHRGYEQYF. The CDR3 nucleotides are TGCGCCAGCAGCTCGGGACTAGCCCACCGCGGGTACGAGCAGTACTTC.

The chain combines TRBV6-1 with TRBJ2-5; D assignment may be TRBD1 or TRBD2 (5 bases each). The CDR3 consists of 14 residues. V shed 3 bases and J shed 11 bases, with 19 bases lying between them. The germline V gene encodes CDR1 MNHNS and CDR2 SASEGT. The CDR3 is CASSDGGERGEQYF. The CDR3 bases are TGTGCCAGCAGTGATGGGGGAGAGAGAGGGGAGCAGTACTTC.

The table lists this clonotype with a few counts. DNA of the CDR3: TGTGCCAGCAGTGAATTGCGGCTCGAGCAGTACTTC. This sequence encodes CASSELRLEQYF. This chain uses TRBV2 with TRBJ2-7, with unresolved D. The germline CDR1 and CDR2 sequences are SNHLY and FYNNEI. This CDR3 region has 12 residues. Between the trimmed V and J ends, which lost 2 bases and 6 bases, there was a span of 8 bases.

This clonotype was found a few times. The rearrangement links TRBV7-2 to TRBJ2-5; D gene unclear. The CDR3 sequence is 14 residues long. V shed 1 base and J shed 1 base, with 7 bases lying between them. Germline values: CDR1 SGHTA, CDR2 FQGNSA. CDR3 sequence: CASSLVASQETQYF. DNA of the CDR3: TGTGCCAGCAGCTTAGTGGCTAGCCAAGAGACCCAGTACTTC.

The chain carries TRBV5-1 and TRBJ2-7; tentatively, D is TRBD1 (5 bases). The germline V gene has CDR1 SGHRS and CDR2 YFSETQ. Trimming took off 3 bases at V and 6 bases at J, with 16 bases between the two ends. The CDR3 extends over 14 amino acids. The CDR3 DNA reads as TGCGCCAGCAGCTCCATAGTAGACAGTACCGAGCAGTACTTC. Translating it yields CASSSIVDSTEQYF. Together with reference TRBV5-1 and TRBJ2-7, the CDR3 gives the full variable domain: KAGVTQTPRYLIKTRGQQVTLSCSPISGHRSVSWYQQTPGQGLQFLFEYFSETQRNKGNFPGRFSGRQFSNSRSEMNVSTLELGDSALYLCASSSIVDSTEQYFGPGTRLTVT.

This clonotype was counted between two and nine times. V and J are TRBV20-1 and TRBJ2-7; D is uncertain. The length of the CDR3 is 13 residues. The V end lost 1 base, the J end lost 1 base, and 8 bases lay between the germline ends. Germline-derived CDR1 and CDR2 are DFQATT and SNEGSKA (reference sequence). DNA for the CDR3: TGCAGTGCTAGAGGAGGACGGTCCTACGAGCAGTACTTC. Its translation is CSARGGRSYEQYF.

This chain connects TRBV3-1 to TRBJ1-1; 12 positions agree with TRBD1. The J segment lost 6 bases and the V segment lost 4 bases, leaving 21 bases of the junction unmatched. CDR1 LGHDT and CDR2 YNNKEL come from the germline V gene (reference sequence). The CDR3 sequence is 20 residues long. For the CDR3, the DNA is TGTGCCAGCAGCCGTAGGACGCGCGGGACAGGGGGCCGGGGAAACGCTGAAGCTTTCTTT. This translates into CASSRRTRGTGGRGNAEAFF.

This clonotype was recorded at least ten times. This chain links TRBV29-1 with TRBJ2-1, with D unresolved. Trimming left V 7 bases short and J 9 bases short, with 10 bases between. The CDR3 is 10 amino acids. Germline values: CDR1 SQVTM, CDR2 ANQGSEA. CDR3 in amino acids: CSADLGEQFF. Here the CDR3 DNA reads TGCAGCGCTGACTTGGGTGAGCAGTTCTTC.

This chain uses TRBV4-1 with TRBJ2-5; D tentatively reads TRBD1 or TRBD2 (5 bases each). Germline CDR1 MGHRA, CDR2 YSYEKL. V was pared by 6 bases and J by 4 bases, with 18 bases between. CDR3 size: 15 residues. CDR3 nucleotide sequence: TGCGCCAGCAGTCCAGATGGGGGATCGGGAGAGACCCAGTACTTC. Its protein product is CASSPDGGSGETQYF.

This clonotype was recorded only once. CDR3 sequence reads: CSARDLGTSGRNSYEQYF. The CDR3, as DNA: TGCAGTGCTAGAGATCTGGGGACTAGCGGGAGGAATTCCTACGAGCAGTACTTC. The rearrangement uses TRBV20-1 and TRBJ2-7; TRBD2 aligns across 15 bases. The CDR3 is 18 residues long. The V gene end was trimmed by 0 bases and the J gene end by 1 base; junction bases not matched to a gene: 7. In germline, CDR1 is DFQATT, CDR2 SNEGSKA (reference sequence).

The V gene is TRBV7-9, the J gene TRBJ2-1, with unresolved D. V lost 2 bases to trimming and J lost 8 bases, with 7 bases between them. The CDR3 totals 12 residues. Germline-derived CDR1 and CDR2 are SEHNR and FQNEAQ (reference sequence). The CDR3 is CASSLIAYEQFF. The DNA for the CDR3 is TGTGCCAGCAGCTTAATTGCTTATGAGCAGTTCTTC.

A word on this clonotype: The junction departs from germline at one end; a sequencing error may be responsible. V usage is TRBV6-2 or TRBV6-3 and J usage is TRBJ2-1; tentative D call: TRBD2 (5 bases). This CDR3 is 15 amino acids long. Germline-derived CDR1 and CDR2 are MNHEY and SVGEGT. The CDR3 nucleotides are TGTGCCAGCAGTTATTTGGGCGGGTACTACGATGAGCAGTTCTTC. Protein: CASSYLGGYYDEQFF.

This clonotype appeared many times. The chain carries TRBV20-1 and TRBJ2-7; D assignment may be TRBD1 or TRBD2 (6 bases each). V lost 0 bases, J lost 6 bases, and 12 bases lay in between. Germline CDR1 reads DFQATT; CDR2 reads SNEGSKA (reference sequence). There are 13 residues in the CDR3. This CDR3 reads CSARDLRGVEQYF. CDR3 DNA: TGCAGTGCTAGAGATCTGAGGGGGGTCGAGCAGTACTTC.

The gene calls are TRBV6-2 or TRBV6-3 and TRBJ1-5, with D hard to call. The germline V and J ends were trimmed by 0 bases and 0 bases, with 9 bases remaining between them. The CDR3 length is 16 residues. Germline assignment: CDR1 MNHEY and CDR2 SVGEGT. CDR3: CASSYSPALSNQPQHF. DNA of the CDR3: TGTGCCAGCAGTTACTCGCCAGCCCTTAGCAATCAGCCCCAGCATTTT.